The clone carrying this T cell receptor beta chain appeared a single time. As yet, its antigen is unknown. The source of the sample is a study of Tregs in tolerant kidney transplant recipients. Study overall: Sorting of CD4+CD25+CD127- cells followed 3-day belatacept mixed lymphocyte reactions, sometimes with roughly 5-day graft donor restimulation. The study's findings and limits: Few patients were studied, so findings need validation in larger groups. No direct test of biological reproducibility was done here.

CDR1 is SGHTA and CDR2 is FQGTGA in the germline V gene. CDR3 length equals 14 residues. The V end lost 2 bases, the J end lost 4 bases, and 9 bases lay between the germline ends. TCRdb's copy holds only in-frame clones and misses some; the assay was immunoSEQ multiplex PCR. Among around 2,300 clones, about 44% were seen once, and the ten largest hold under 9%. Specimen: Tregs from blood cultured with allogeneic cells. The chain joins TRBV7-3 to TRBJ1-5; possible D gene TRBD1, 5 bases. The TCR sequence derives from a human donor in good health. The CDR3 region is CASSLAGANQPQHF. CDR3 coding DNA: TGTGCCAGCAGCTTAGCCGGGGCAAATCAGCCCCAGCATTTT.